The rows below give T cell receptor beta chains drawn from one sample of a study of CD8 T cells in Susac syndrome. TCRdb passed the immunoSEQ multiplex PCR reads through MiXCR, listing each CDR3 protein once. In the table there are approximately 260,000 distinct CDR3 sequences, 90% to 97% of which are singletons. The sample consisted of CD4+ T cells from PBMCs. These receptors came from a human donor with Susac syndrome. CDR3s leave out the opening cysteine and the closing phenylalanine or tryptophan. The order of the fields is V gene, clone size, CDR3 protein. Expanded clones are given a class, and other clones once, few, many or no size at all.

>TRBV27|.
ASSLRIAGGNNEQF
>TRBV20-1|.
SSAISNTIY
>TRBV29-1|.
SVGAAFAGELF
>TRBV6-5|.
ASSYSPAGIQY
>TRBV9|.
ASSVGPGDDGYT
>TRBV6-6|.
ASSFGQGGNEQF
>TRBV12-3/TRBV12-4|.
ASSSPTAGDRGPISNQPQH
>TRBV5-1|once
ASRVNSNQPQH
>TRBV28|.
ASTSGNGPPSTDTQY
>TRBV14|.
ASSQDRDRYTGELF
>TRBV29-1|.
SVPSTYTQY
>TRBV5-4|.
ASSPGLDRPMNEQF
>TRBV2|.
ASSPPGLAGLNEQF
>TRBV24-1|.
ATSDLDMGSENTEAF
>TRBV6-5|.
ASSSRDNQPQH
>TRBV28|.
ASSLGEIPSYEQY
>TRBV6-2/TRBV6-3|once
ASSLAEPSLGNIQY
>TRBV29-1|.
SVKEQGGTGELF
>TRBV14|.
ASSSSGVNTGELF
>TRBV5-4|.
ASSLAGGPRRLKYEQY
>TRBV29-1|.
SVRGMGTEAF
>TRBV11-2|.
ASSAIYEQY
>TRBV9|.
ASSVVLEAGNTEAF
>TRBV28|.
ASSLPTGWSGELF